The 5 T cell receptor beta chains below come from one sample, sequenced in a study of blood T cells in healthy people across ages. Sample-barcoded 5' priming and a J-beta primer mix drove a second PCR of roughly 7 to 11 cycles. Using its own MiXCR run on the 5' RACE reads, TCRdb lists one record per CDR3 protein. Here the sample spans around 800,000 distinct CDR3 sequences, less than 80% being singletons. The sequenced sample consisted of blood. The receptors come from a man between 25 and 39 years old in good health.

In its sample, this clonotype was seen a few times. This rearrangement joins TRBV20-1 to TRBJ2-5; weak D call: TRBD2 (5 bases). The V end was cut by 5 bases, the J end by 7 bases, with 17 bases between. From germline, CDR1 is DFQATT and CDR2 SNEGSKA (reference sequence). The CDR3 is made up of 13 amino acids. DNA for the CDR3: TGCAGTGCTCTGATCCGGGGAGAGGGGACCCAGTACTTC. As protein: CSALIRGEGTQYF.

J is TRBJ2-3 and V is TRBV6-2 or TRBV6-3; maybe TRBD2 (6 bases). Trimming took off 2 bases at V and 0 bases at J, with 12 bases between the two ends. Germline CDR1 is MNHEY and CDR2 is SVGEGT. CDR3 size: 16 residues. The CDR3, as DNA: TGTGCCAGCAGTTACCAGGCTGCGGGGAGCACAGATACGCAGTATTTT. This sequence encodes CASSYQAAGSTDTQYF.

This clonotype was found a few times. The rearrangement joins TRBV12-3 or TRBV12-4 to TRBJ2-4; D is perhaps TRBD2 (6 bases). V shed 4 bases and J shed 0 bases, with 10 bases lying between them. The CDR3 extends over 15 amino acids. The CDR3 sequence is CASSSGGLAKNIQYF. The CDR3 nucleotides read TGTGCCAGCAGTTCCGGAGGGCTAGCCAAAAACATTCAGTACTTC.

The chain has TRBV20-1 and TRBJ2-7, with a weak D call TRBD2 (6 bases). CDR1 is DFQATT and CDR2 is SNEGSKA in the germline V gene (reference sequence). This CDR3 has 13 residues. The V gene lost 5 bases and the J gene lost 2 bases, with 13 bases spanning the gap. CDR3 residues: CSALKSGAYEQYF. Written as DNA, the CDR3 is TGCAGTGCTCTAAAGTCGGGGGCCTACGAGCAGTACTTC.

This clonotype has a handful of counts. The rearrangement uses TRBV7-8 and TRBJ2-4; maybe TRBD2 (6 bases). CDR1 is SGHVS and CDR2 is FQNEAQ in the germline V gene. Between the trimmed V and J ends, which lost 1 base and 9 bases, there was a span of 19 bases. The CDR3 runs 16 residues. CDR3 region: CASSLGQGLGGGIQYF. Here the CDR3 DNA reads TGTGCCAGCAGCTTAGGGCAGGGTTTGGGGGGTGGCATTCAGTACTTC.